This TCR beta chain was observed in a study of T cells in Graves' hyperthyroidism and ophthalmopathy. This clonotype was found many times. Antigen: not known. CDR3 length: 16 amino acids. CDR1 and CDR2 from the germline V gene are LNHNV and YYDKDF (reference sequence). V lost 0 bases, J lost 2 bases, and 5 bases stayed unmatched. TCR beta CDR3 region amplification was performed from RNA transcripts. The study used the HTBI primer set for a first-round RT-PCR of the TCR CDR3. TCRdb re-called the multiplex PCR reads with MiXCR, one entry per CDR3 protein. Of 700,000 or so distinct CDR3 sequences listed, around 15% are singletons. Study-level points and caveats: Prediction of ophthalmopathy progression came a median about 6 months pre-onset.

Using over 8.5 ml of fresh peripheral blood, PBMCs were prepared. This clonotype was obtained from a woman aged 50 to 60 with Graves' ophthalmopathy. What was sequenced was blood. The genes are TRBV15 and TRBJ2-7, with 9 bases that match TRBD2. CDR3 bases: TGTGCCACCAGCAGAGAAGCGGGAGGCCTCACCTACGAGCAGTACTTC. It is translated as CATSREAGGLTYEQYF.